Shown below are 17 T cell receptor beta chains from a single sample sequenced in a study of T cells expressing NK-cell markers. From the 5' RACE reads, TCRdb lists one entry per CDR3 protein and no DNA. This sample contains about 460,000 distinct CDR3 sequences. Sequencing was done on a sample of blood T cells: a sorted CD56 or NKG2C T cell subset, CD4+ or CD8+ T cells, or bulk PBMC T cells (not recorded which). These receptors were taken from a woman between 45 and 65 years old in good health.

This chain uses TRBV6-2 or TRBV6-3 with TRBJ2-1; absent DNA, TCRdb's TRBD1 call cannot be checked. The CDR3 loop spans 11 amino acids. Germline assignment: CDR1 MNHEY and CDR2 SVGEGT. CDR3 region: CASRRAIEQFF.

The J gene is TRBJ2-7, the V gene TRBV10-3; TCRdb names TRBD2, which stays unverified in the absence of DNA. Germline assignment: CDR1 ENHRY and CDR2 SYGVKD. The CDR3 consists of 14 residues. The CDR3 sequence: CAIRPDLTSSEQYF.

The V and J genes are TRBV29-1 and TRBJ1-2; TCRdb selects TRBD1, and the lack of DNA leaves this call unchecked. CDR1 and CDR2 from the germline V gene are SQVTM and ANQGSEA. This CDR3 is built from 13 residues. This chain's CDR3 is CSVESRDAYGYTF.

This sequence joins TRBV29-1 and TRBJ1-2. This CDR3 is 16 amino acids long. Germline CDR1 SQVTM, CDR2 ANQGSEA. CDR3 region: CSVDAFGVHPNYGYTF.

The V and J genes are TRBV12-3 or TRBV12-4 and TRBJ2-2. The CDR3 is 11 amino acids. The CDR3 here is CASSRTGELFF.

This chain links TRBV20-1 with TRBJ2-1; with no DNA, the TCRdb D assignment of TRBD1 cannot be verified. The CDR3 sequence is 17 residues long. CDR1 is DFQATT, CDR2 SNEGSKA, per germline (reference sequence). CDR3 sequence: CSARGGGRGLSYNEQFF.

The chain carries TRBV12-3 or TRBV12-4 and TRBJ2-3; TCRdb lists TRBD2, though no DNA is available to test this call. This CDR3 contains 15 residues. The CDR3 spells CASSSSGRGADTQYF.

The gene calls are TRBV20-1 and TRBJ1-2; TCRdb selects TRBD1, and the lack of DNA leaves this call unchecked. CDR3 length: 14 residues. CDR1 DFQATT and CDR2 SNEGSKA come from the germline V gene (reference sequence). The CDR3 loop is CSARIGGPHRGYTF.

The rearrangement links TRBV5-1 to TRBJ2-7; there is no DNA to check the TCRdb D call of TRBD1. The CDR3 is made up of 14 amino acids. Germline V CDR1 and CDR2: SGHRS, YFSETQ. The CDR3 sequence: CASSTGQGVNEQYF.

This chain joins TRBV9 and TRBJ2-1; without DNA, the TCRdb call of TRBD2 cannot be checked. This CDR3 comprises 15 residues. Germline CDR1 reads SGDLS; CDR2 reads YYNGEE. The CDR3 spells CASSATSGAANEQFF.

V gene TRBV15 combines with J gene TRBJ2-7; TCRdb selects TRBD1, and the lack of DNA leaves this call unchecked. The CDR3 consists of 14 residues. The germline CDR1 and CDR2 sequences are LNHNV and YYDKDF (reference sequence). CDR3 residues: CATTFGGSSYEQYF.

This chain uses TRBV10-3 with TRBJ2-1; as DNA is missing, the TRBD2 call by TCRdb cannot be tested. In germline, CDR1 is ENHRY, CDR2 SYGVKD. The CDR3 runs to 16 residues. The CDR3 loop is CAIRPSLALEVNEQFF.

The chain is built from TRBV20-1 and TRBJ1-5; TCRdb reports TRBD1, a call that lacks DNA to check it against. Germline assignment: CDR1 DFQATT and CDR2 SNEGSKA (reference sequence). This CDR3 is built from 15 residues. CDR3 in amino acids: CSAREQGWGNQPQHF.

CDR3 region: CASSASSGRVYEQYF. This sequence joins TRBV7-9 and TRBJ2-7; TCRdb picks TRBD2, but there is no DNA to check that call. CDR1 and CDR2 from the germline V gene are SEHNR and FQNEAQ (reference sequence). The CDR3 extends over 15 amino acids.

The chain uses TRBV18 and TRBJ1-1; TCRdb selects TRBD1, and the lack of DNA leaves this call unchecked. The germline CDR1 and CDR2 sequences are KGHSH and LQKENI. The CDR3 totals 17 residues. This chain's CDR3 is CASSLTSGGLLDTEAFF.

The genes are TRBV6-5 and TRBJ1-6; checking the TCRdb D call of TRBD1 is not possible without DNA. CDR3 length equals 14 residues. From germline, CDR1 is MNHEY and CDR2 SVGAGI. The CDR3 here is CASQRGGPDSPLHF.

This chain joins TRBV3-1 and TRBJ2-2; TCRdb lists TRBD2, though no DNA is available to test this call. Per the germline V gene, CDR1 is LGHDT and CDR2 is YNNKEL (reference sequence). The CDR3 is made up of 15 amino acids. CDR3 loop: CASSQSGRAHGELFF.